These T cell receptor beta chains were read from a single sample in a study of molecular identifiers for immune sequencing clone quantification. TCRdb called the PCR reads again in MiXCR, with one record for every CDR3 protein. Of about 500,000 distinct CDR3 sequences listed, about 21% are singletons. What was sequenced was naive CD8+ T cells from blood, with Jurkat cell RNA spiked in. Receptors originate from a human donor in good health. Some libraries in this study had Jurkat cell RNA spiked in. Both conserved end residues are part of each CDR3. A D gene is named only where the DNA matches it firmly. The listing skips clone size in some rows; elsewhere it reads once, few, many or a size class.

d_call j_call clone_size v_call cdr3_nt cdr3_aa
TRBD1 TRBJ1-5 many TRBV19 TGTGCCAGTAGCCAAGGGACAGGGGATTATAGCAATCAGCCCCAGCATTTT CASSQGTGDYSNQPQHF
- TRBJ1-2 - TRBV7-7 TGTGCCAGCGCCCACCGCAGGGACGGCTCCGACTACACCTTC CASAHRRDGSDYTF
TRBD2 TRBJ2-7 many TRBV6-5 TGTGCCAGCAGTCCCGATAGCGGGAGGAACGAGCAGTACTTC CASSPDSGRNEQYF
TRBD1 TRBJ2-3 - TRBV7-9 TGTGCCAGCAGCTATGACAGGGAGACAGATACGCAGTATTTT CASSYDRETDTQYF
- TRBJ2-1 many TRBV24-1 TGTGCCACCAGTGACGGGGGCCCCCACAATGAGCAGTTCTTC CATSDGGPHNEQFF
- TRBJ1-1 many TRBV7-8 TGTGCCAGCAGCCCCGTTCGAGGCACTGAAGCTTTCTTT CASSPVRGTEAFF
- TRBJ2-7 many TRBV5-6 TGTGCCAGCAGCCCGGTCAGAGGGACCTACGAGCAGTACTTC CASSPVRGTYEQYF
- TRBJ2-3 few TRBV9 TGTGCCAGCAGCGAGGGGGATGATACGCAGTATTTT CASSEGDDTQYF
- TRBJ2-7 many TRBV15 TGTGCCACCAGCAGAGATAAGGGGTTGGACGAGCAGTACTTC CATSRDKGLDEQYF
- TRBJ1-1 many TRBV20-1 TGCAGTGCTGTCGCACTGGGAGCAAACACTGAAGCTTTCTTT CSAVALGANTEAFF
- TRBJ1-1 many TRBV7-9 TGTGCCAGCAGCTTAGGAAGCACGGCAGGCACTGAAGCTTTCTTT CASSLGSTAGTEAFF
- TRBJ2-2 few TRBV15 TGTGCCACCAGCACAAACACCGGGGAGCTGTTTTTT CATSTNTGELFF
- TRBJ2-1 - TRBV7-9 TGTGCCAGCAGCGCCCCACCTACAGGGAGGAATGAGCAGTTCTTC CASSAPPTGRNEQFF
TRBD2 TRBJ2-1 - TRBV20-1 TGCAGTGCTAGCCCGACTAGCGGTGCATACAATGAGCAGTTCTTC CSASPTSGAYNEQFF
- TRBJ2-5 - TRBV12-3/TRBV12-4 TGTGCCAGCAGTTTTGTAGCGGTAGGGGAGACCCAGTACTTC CASSFVAVGETQYF
- TRBJ1-2 - TRBV6-5 TGTGCCAGCAGTCTTTTAGGCGGATACTCTAATAACTATGGCTACACCTTC CASSLLGGYSNNYGYTF
TRBD2 TRBJ2-7 many TRBV5-6 TGTGCCAGCAGCCCGGGACTAGCGGGAACCTACGAGCAGTACTTC CASSPGLAGTYEQYF
- TRBJ2-7 many TRBV28 TGTGCCAGCCAAGTTTCCCTAAGCTCCTACGAGCAGTACTTC CASQVSLSSYEQYF
TRBD2 TRBJ2-7 few TRBV28 TGTGCCAGCAGGCCCCCGGGGGGACTACCCTCCTACGAGCAGTACTTC CASRPPGGLPSYEQYF
TRBD2 TRBJ2-2 few TRBV14 TGTGCCAGCAGCCAAGATATTGGGGGGGTCTGGACGAACACCGGGGAGCTGTTTTTT CASSQDIGGVWTNTGELFF
- TRBJ2-5 many TRBV4-3 TGCGCCAGCAGCCAAGATTTCCTCCTCCAAGAGACCCAGTACTTC CASSQDFLLQETQYF
- TRBJ2-7 few TRBV6-2/TRBV6-3 TGTGCCAGCAGTTATCGTAACTCCTACGAGCAGTACTTC CASSYRNSYEQYF
- TRBJ2-7 many TRBV9 TGTGCCAGCAGCGTAGGAGGGCCGGGGGAGCAGTACTTC CASSVGGPGEQYF
TRBD2 TRBJ2-3 few TRBV4-3 TGCGCCAGCAGCCAAGATCGGCTAGCGGGGAAAGATACGCAGTATTTT CASSQDRLAGKDTQYF
- TRBJ2-3 few TRBV30 TGTGCCTGGAGTGACTCAGCGGAAATAGTTACGCAGTATTTT CAWSDSAEIVTQYF
- TRBJ2-7 many TRBV28 TGTGCCAGCAGTACAAAAAACACGTTCCTTTACGAGCAGTACTTC CASSTKNTFLYEQYF
TRBD2 TRBJ2-3 many TRBV7-9 TGTGCCAGCAGCTTACCTAGCGGGAGTACAGATACGCAGTATTTT CASSLPSGSTDTQYF
TRBD1 TRBJ2-1 - TRBV9 TGTGCCAGCAGCGTAAGACAGGGGTCCTACAATGAGCAGTTCTTC CASSVRQGSYNEQFF
- TRBJ2-5 few TRBV4-1 TGCGCCAGCAGCCAAGAAACAGTATTACAAGAGACCCAGTACTTC CASSQETVLQETQYF
TRBD2 TRBJ2-3 many TRBV12-3/TRBV12-4 TGTGCCAGCAGTTTGACTAGCGACACAGATACGCAGTATTTT CASSLTSDTDTQYF
- TRBJ1-1 few TRBV6-2/TRBV6-3 TGTGCCAGCCTCAAACCCCAACAGAGCATGAACACTGAAGCTTTCTTT CASLKPQQSMNTEAFF
- TRBJ1-5 many TRBV2 TGTGCCAGCAGTGAAGGGCAATATAATCAGCCCCAGCATTTT CASSEGQYNQPQHF
- TRBJ1-1 many TRBV7-9 TGTGCCAGCAGCACCCCACGGGCGGGTAACACTGAAGCTTTCTTT CASSTPRAGNTEAFF
TRBD1 TRBJ1-1 many TRBV6-5 TGTGCCAGCACTACACGACAGGGGTGGACTGAAGCTTTCTTT CASTTRQGWTEAFF
TRBD1 TRBJ1-1 - TRBV4-3 TGCGCCAGCAGCCCCCATTGGGGACAGCCGAACACTGAAGCTTTCTTT CASSPHWGQPNTEAFF
- TRBJ1-5 many TRBV6-1 TGTGCCAGCAGTGCCGTAAAGGGGGGGAGTGGGAGCAATCAGCCCCAGCATTTT CASSAVKGGSGSNQPQHF
- TRBJ2-1 many TRBV30 TGTGCCTGGCTAGACATGAGCTCCTACAATGAGCAGTTCTTC CAWLDMSSYNEQFF
- TRBJ2-5 - TRBV9 TGTGCCAGCAGCGTAGCTACCAGAGACAGAGAGACCCAGTACTTC CASSVATRDRETQYF
TRBD2 TRBJ2-1 - TRBV20-1 TGCAGTGCTAGTCGGACCAGCGGGGACCCCTACAATGAGAAGTTCTTC CSASRTSGDPYNEKFF
- TRBJ1-1 many TRBV5-6 TGTGCCAGCAGCTTGCAGGACGTGATCGCTGAAGCTTTCTTT CASSLQDVIAEAFF
TRBD2 TRBJ2-1 few TRBV3-1 TGTGCCAGCAGCCAAGATGGGACTAGAGGTGCGTACAATGAGCAGTTCTTC CASSQDGTRGAYNEQFF
- TRBJ1-5 - TRBV20-1 TGCAGTGCTGACTGGATCGGACAGCCCCAGCATTTC CSADWIGQPQHF
- TRBJ1-1 - TRBV20-1 TGCAGTGCTAGCTCTGAGCCGTCGGGGGTAGCTTTCTTT CSASSEPSGVAFF
- TRBJ2-7 many TRBV4-2 TGTGCCAGCAGCCAAGATCCAGTAGGATCCTACGAGCAGTACTTC CASSQDPVGSYEQYF
TRBD1 TRBJ2-7 many TRBV20-1 TGCAGTGCTGGACCCGGGACAGGGGTCTACGAGCAGTACTTC CSAGPGTGVYEQYF
- TRBJ1-1 few TRBV27 TGTGCCAGCAGAATGGGGGATTTGTCGGAAGCTTTCTTT CASRMGDLSEAFF
TRBD1 TRBJ1-1 - TRBV6-2/TRBV6-3 TGTGCCAGCAGTTACTCTGCCTTGGGCCGACAGGGTGAGATGAACACTGAAGCTTTCTTT CASSYSALGRQGEMNTEAFF
- TRBJ2-2 many TRBV29-1 TGCAGCGTTGAAGGAGGTACCGGGGAGCTGTTTTTT CSVEGGTGELFF
- TRBJ2-7 few TRBV19 TGTGCCTATACCCGGTCCGGACGGGGCTCCTACGAGCAGTACTTC CAYTRSGRGSYEQYF
- TRBJ2-2 - TRBV27 TGTGCCAGCAGTTTACTCTTAGCAGGGAGCACCGGGGAGCTGTTTTTT CASSLLLAGSTGELFF
- TRBJ1-2 - TRBV20-1 TGCAGTGCTAAGGAACATATGGGCTACACCTTC CSAKEHMGYTF
TRBD2 TRBJ2-3 - TRBV9 TGTGCCAGCAGCGTACGACTAGCGGGGGCCCCCAAGGGGGGCACAGATACGCAGTATTTT CASSVRLAGAPKGGTDTQYF
- TRBJ2-1 few TRBV6-5 TGTGCCAGCAGTTACGTCGGGAGCTCCTACAATGAGCAGTTCTTC CASSYVGSSYNEQFF
TRBD1 TRBJ2-7 many TRBV10-2 TGCGCCAGCACCACTCCAACAGGGGATTCTGCCTACGAGCAGTACTTC CASTTPTGDSAYEQYF
- TRBJ2-7 - TRBV20-1 TGCAGTGCTAGAGAGTTGAACGGATACTACGGGCAGTACTTC CSARELNGYYGQYF